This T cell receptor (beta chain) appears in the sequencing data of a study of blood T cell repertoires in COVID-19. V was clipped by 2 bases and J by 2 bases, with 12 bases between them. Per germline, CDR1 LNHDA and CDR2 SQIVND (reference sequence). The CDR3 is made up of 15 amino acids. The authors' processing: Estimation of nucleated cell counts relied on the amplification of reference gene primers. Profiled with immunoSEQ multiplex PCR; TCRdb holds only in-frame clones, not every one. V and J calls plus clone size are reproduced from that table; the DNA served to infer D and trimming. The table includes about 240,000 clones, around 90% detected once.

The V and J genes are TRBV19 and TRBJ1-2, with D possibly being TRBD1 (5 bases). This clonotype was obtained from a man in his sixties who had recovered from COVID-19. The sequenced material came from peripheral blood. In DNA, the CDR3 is TGTGCCAGTAGTATAATAGGGGTCGGAAACTATGGCTACACCTTC. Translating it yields CASSIIGVGNYGYTF. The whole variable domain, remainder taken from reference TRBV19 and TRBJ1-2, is DGGITQSPKYLFRKEGQNVTLSCEQNLNHDAMYWYRQDPGQGLRLIYYSQIVNDFQKGDIAEGYSVSREKKESFPLTVTSAQKNPTAFYLCASSIIGVGNYGYTFGSGTRLTVV.